This TCR beta chain was recorded in a study of spatial heterogeneity in lung cancer. Study at large: Where available, sequencing covered follow-up PBMC samples, taken at a median of roughly two years after resection. Study findings and constraints: More often at tumor resection than at routine follow-up, ubiquitous expanded tumor TCRs were detected in the blood.

This CDR3 is built from 13 residues. V was cut by 0 bases and J by 1 base, with 6 bases left in between. Germline loops: CDR1 GTSNPN, CDR2 SVGIG (reference sequence). Documented time point: blood at routine non-recurrence follow-up after resection. Concerning this clonotype: Its matching antigen is unknown.

TCRdb reprocessed the 5' RACE reads with MiXCR, giving one entry per CDR3 protein. This table holds roughly 45,000 distinct CDR3 sequences, approximately 22% found once. The input for sequencing was PBMCs, taken at follow-up. The TCR sequence derives from a female donor with early-stage non-small cell lung cancer. The chain recombines TRBV30 with TRBJ1-1; D is undetermined. The CDR3 is CAWSVWGNTEAFF. Here the CDR3 DNA reads TGTGCCTGGAGTGTATGGGGGAACACTGAAGCTTTCTTT.